The 15 T cell receptor beta chains presented below share a single source sample, sequenced in a study of cytomegalovirus exposure and HLA in healthy donors. The study ran its PCR with 60 Vbeta and 13 Jbeta primers. Clones were read by immunoSEQ multiplex PCR, and TCRdb kept only the in-frame ones, dropping some. Among a few hundred thousand clones listed, around 83% were seen once. Sequencing was done on a sample of PBMCs. These receptors all come from a girl between 10 and 17 years old in good health and CMV-seronegative.

This clone has just a few counts. The V gene is TRBV6-5, the J gene TRBJ2-7; the D gene is possibly TRBD2 (6 bases). This CDR3 spans 13 amino acids. V shed 2 bases and J shed 7 bases, with 12 bases lying between them. CDR1 and CDR2 (germline): MNHEY, SVGAGI. For the CDR3, the DNA is TGTGCCAGCAGTTACGGAGGGGCAGGGGAGCAGTACTTC. This gives the protein CASSYGGAGEQYF.

J is TRBJ2-7 and V is TRBV27, with a weak D call TRBD1 (5 bases). The CDR3 consists of 13 residues. Trimming shortened V by 6 bases and J by 6 bases, and 15 bases separated the two germline ends. CDR1 and CDR2 (germline): MNHEY, SMNVEV (reference sequence). The CDR3 coding sequence is TGTGCCAGCAGGATAAATACAGGCGGCGAGCAGTACTTC. As protein: CASRINTGGEQYF.

The chain links TRBV4-3 to TRBJ2-2; weak D call: TRBD2 (5 bases). The germline V gene encodes CDR1 LGHNA and CDR2 YSLEER. The CDR3 has 14 residues. With 1 base removed from V and 7 bases from J, the gap between germline ends came to 10 bases. Here the CDR3 reads CASSQAEEVGELFF. CDR3 nucleotide sequence: TGCGCCAGCAGCCAAGCGGAGGAGGTCGGGGAGCTGTTTTTT.

Only a few counts were recorded for this clone. The chain uses TRBV4-3 and TRBJ2-7; D may be TRBD2 (6 bases). The CDR3 is 15 residues long. Germline V gives CDR1 LGHNA, CDR2 YSLEER. Trimming took off 1 base at V and 5 bases at J, with 15 bases between the two ends. The CDR3 loop reads CASSQVSAGRDEQYF. Written as DNA, the CDR3 is TGCGCCAGCAGCCAAGTCTCCGCGGGACGTGACGAGCAGTACTTC.

V is TRBV6-6 and J is TRBJ1-2, with TRBD1 as a possible D gene (6 bases). Between the trimmed V and J ends, which lost 4 bases and 7 bases, there was a span of 10 bases. CDR3 length equals 12 residues. Germline V lookup: CDR1 MNHNY, CDR2 SVGAGI (reference sequence). CDR3 nucleotide sequence: TGTGCCAGCAGTTTTAAAGGGGGTGGCTACACCTTC. It specifies CASSFKGGGYTF.

This chain links TRBV7-3 with TRBJ2-1, with TRBD1 matching over 9 bases. Looked up from germline, CDR1 is SGHTA and CDR2 is FQGTGA. V shed 5 bases and J 15 bases; nucleotides not matched to a gene: 8. The CDR3 contains 12 residues. CDR3 in DNA: TGTGCCAGCAGCCCATCCCGGGACAGGGTGTTCTTC. Protein product: CASSPSRDRVFF.

Regarding this clone: Mismatch with germline at one junction end may stem from a read error. V usage is TRBV7-9 and J usage is TRBJ2-7, with 8 bases matching TRBD1. This CDR3 contains 18 residues. CDR1 and CDR2 from the germline V gene are SEHNR and FQNEAQ (reference sequence). The CDR3: CSSSLAFSVRTGLYEQYF. Written as DNA, the CDR3 is TGTTCCAGCAGCTTAGCCTTTTCGGTGCGGACAGGGCTTTACGAGCAGTACTTC. Based on the CDR3 plus reference TRBV7-9 and TRBJ2-7, the full variable domain is DTGVSQNPRHKITKRGQNVTFRCDPISEHNRLYWYRQTLGQGPEFLTYFQNEAQLEKSRLLSDRFSAERPKGSFSTLEIQRTEQGDSAMYLCSSSLAFSVRTGLYEQYFGPGTRLTVT.

The chain's CDR3 is CAWSVKLGGSGETQYF. The CDR3 region has the DNA TGTGCCTGGAGTGTTAAACTAGGAGGGTCGGGAGAGACCCAGTACTTC. The chain is built from TRBV30 and TRBJ2-5, with D perhaps matching TRBD2 (6 bases). The CDR3 loop spans 16 amino acids. Germline V gives CDR1 GTSNPN, CDR2 SVGIG (reference sequence). Trimming took off 0 bases at V and 4 bases at J, with 18 bases between the two ends.

The sample holds one count of this clone. The chain combines TRBV4-2 with TRBJ2-3, with D possibly matching TRBD1 (5 bases). The CDR3 sequence is 16 residues long. Germline V gene sequence: CDR1 LGHNA, CDR2 YNFKEQ. V was shortened by 4 bases and J by 2 bases, with 16 bases between the two germline ends. The CDR3 sequence: CASSRPQGANTDTQYF. CDR3 coding DNA: TGTGCCAGCAGCCGCCCACAAGGGGCTAACACAGATACGCAGTATTTT.

This sequence joins TRBV5-5 and TRBJ1-2, with D tentatively TRBD1 (5 bases). The CDR3 consists of 15 residues. Trimming shortened V by 0 bases and J by 4 bases, and 13 bases separated the two germline ends. The germline V gene encodes CDR1 SGHKS and CDR2 YYEKEE (reference sequence). The CDR3: CASSLGVSGSYGYTF. The DNA of the CDR3 is TGTGCCAGCAGCTTGGGGGTGTCAGGGTCCTATGGCTACACCTTC.

In its sample, this clone was seen a few times. This rearrangement joins TRBV19 to TRBJ2-7; D might be TRBD2 (5 bases). The CDR3 covers 15 residues. V was clipped by 3 bases and J by 2 bases, with 14 bases between them. Germline loops: CDR1 LNHDA, CDR2 SQIVND (reference sequence). The CDR3 DNA follows: TGTGCCAGTAGTATGTCGGCGGGTTCGACCTACGAGCAGTACTTC. Its translation: CASSMSAGSTYEQYF. The variable domain in full, with the rest retrieved from reference TRBV19 and TRBJ2-7, is DGGITQSPKYLFRKEGQNVTLSCEQNLNHDAMYWYRQDPGQGLRLIYYSQIVNDFQKGDIAEGYSVSREKKESFPLTVTSAQKNPTAFYLCASSMSAGSTYEQYFGPGTRLTVT.

This chain uses TRBV5-1 with TRBJ2-1; maybe TRBD1 (6 bases). Trimming left V 1 base short and J 4 bases short, with 9 bases between. Per germline, CDR1 SGHRS and CDR2 YFSETQ. The length of the CDR3 is 14 residues. CDR3 in DNA: TGCGCCAGCAGCTTGCAGGGGTTTTACAATGAGCAGTTCTTC. Translating gives CASSLQGFYNEQFF.

CDR3 loop: CASSESRKGGGYRNSPLHF. CDR3 nucleotides: TGCGCCAGCAGTGAGTCGAGGAAAGGGGGCGGTTATAGGAATTCACCCCTCCACTTT. The chain is built from TRBV10-2 and TRBJ1-6, with TRBD1 identical over 7 bases. This CDR3 spans 19 amino acids. J lost 7 bases, V lost 0 bases, and 15 bases had no gene match. Germline V gene lookup returns CDR1 WSHSY and CDR2 SAAADI.

The chain uses TRBV13 and TRBJ2-3; 8 positions agree with TRBD1. CDR1 is PRHDT, CDR2 FYEKMQ, per germline (reference sequence). CDR3 size: 16 residues. With V trimmed by 2 bases and J by 3 bases, 7 bases remained unmatched. The CDR3, as DNA: TGTGCCAGCAGCTTACGGACAGGGTATCGAACAGATACGCAGTATTTT. Its protein product is CASSLRTGYRTDTQYF.

This chain connects TRBV5-5 to TRBJ2-3; a weak D match, TRBD2 (7 bases). There are 15 residues in the CDR3. CDR1 and CDR2 from the germline V gene are SGHKS and YYEKEE (reference sequence). Trimming removed 1 base from V and 6 bases from J, with 15 bases in between. This CDR3 reads CASSLLGGRGDTQYF. CDR3 DNA: TGTGCCAGCAGCTTGTTAGGGGGGCGGGGGGATACGCAGTATTTT.